The clone carrying this TCR beta chain was detected a few times. These data originate in a study of blood T cell repertoires in COVID-19. Background on the study: PBMCs, B-cell-depleted T cells, or T cells provided the cDNA or gDNA that made up the material.

CDR3 length: 16 amino acids. Trimming left V 0 bases short and J 0 bases short, with 8 bases between. Looked up from germline, CDR1 is MGHRA and CDR2 is YSYEKL. Original data processing: How many nucleated cells were present was estimated from reference gene primer amplification. The table came from immunoSEQ multiplex PCR; TCRdb's copy has only in-frame clones and leaves some out. That table supplies the V and J calls and clone size; D and trimming were determined from the DNA. The top ten hold about 18% of the sample, which has 100,000 to 150,000 clones, about 81% seen once. The rearrangement links TRBV4-1 to TRBJ2-2; D is uncertain. Sequenced: peripheral blood. This TCR was recovered from a woman aged 80 or over with acute or convalescent COVID-19. CDR3: CASSQEQRTNTGELFF. The CDR3 region has the DNA TGCGCCAGCAGCCAAGAACAAAGAACGAACACCGGGGAGCTGTTTTTT.